This TCR beta chain was observed in a study of regulatory T cells in long-lasting Graves disease. The CDR3 runs to 12 residues. V was cut by 5 bases and J by 7 bases, with 11 bases left in between. Germline loops: CDR1 SEHNR, CDR2 FQNEAQ (reference sequence). Arm-PCR of CDR3 regions and iRepertoire HTBI primers were the basis on which TCR beta libraries were built. TCRdb reprocessed the multiplex PCR reads via MiXCR and lists one record per CDR3 protein. Of 520,000 or so distinct CDR3 sequences in the sample, 9.5% to 15% are singletons; the top ten hold 7.5% to 9%. The sample's time point: newly diagnosed GD, antithyroid drugs for less than 3 months. After RNA was extracted from PBMCs, the TCR library was made from it. It was by American Thyroid Association guidelines that Graves' disease was diagnosed. Patient provenance is recorded as an endocrinology department in Xi'an, China. The sample was also reused in another study, on T cells in Graves' hyperthyroidism and ophthalmopathy.

V and J are TRBV7-9 and TRBJ1-2; D is uncertain. Sequencing was performed on peripheral blood mononuclear cells (PBMCs), taken at new diagnosis, from a patient treated with antithyroid drugs. The clonotype originates from a woman younger than 45 with Graves disease. This CDR3 reads CASSQDGVGYTF. In nucleotides, the CDR3 is TGTGCCAGCAGCCAGGATGGGGTTGGCTACACCTTC.